This TCR beta chain came from a study of blood T cells in healthy people across ages. Every participating donor contributed about 10 milliliters of peripheral blood through a draw. There were at least 5.5 micrograms of total RNA extracted from every sample. CDR1 and CDR2 (germline): LGHNA, YSLEER. Trimming removed 0 bases from V and 5 bases from J; junction bases left unmatched: 5. The CDR3 length is 16 residues. This clonotype was detected many times. Together with a sample-barcoded 5' primer, a J-beta primer mix was included in a second PCR lasting about 7 to 11 cycles. TCRdb reanalysed the 5' RACE reads using MiXCR and keeps one entry per CDR3 protein. The table records 550,000 to 800,000 distinct CDR3 sequences, 32% of them present only once.

J is TRBJ1-5 and V is TRBV4-3; 9 bases match TRBD1. This clonotype originated in a woman of 80 years or more in good health. The sample taken for sequencing was blood. This chain's CDR3 is CASSQDWDRAYQPQHF. CDR3 nucleotides: TGCGCCAGCAGCCAAGATTGGGACAGGGCCTATCAGCCCCAGCATTTT.